The 24 T cell receptor beta chains below all came from one sample that was sequenced in a study of blood T cell repertoires in COVID-19. The table came from immunoSEQ multiplex PCR; TCRdb's copy has only in-frame clones and leaves some out. The table has about 120,000 clones, approximately 84% seen once; the top ten hold 7% to 9.5%. Specimen: peripheral blood. These receptors were collected from a man between 65 and 85 years old with active or convalescent COVID-19.

The genes are TRBV19 and TRBJ1-2, with 12 bases fitting TRBD1. CDR1 is LNHDA, CDR2 SQIVND, per germline (reference sequence). This CDR3 is built from 15 residues. The J segment lost 7 bases and the V segment lost 5 bases, leaving 8 bases of the junction unmatched. The CDR3 DNA reads TGTGCCAGTAGTCCCCGGGACAGGGGGCAAGTTGGCTACACCTTC. Translated: CASSPRDRGQVGYTF.

V gene TRBV6-1 combines with J gene TRBJ1-2, with D unclear. The CDR3 totals 12 residues. In germline, CDR1 is MNHNS, CDR2 SASEGT. V lost 3 bases and J lost 2, with 4 bases in between. This CDR3 reads CASSDRNYGYTF. The CDR3 coding sequence is TGTGCCAGCAGTGATCGGAACTATGGCTACACCTTC.

V is TRBV5-1 and J is TRBJ2-7; the D is unclear. This CDR3 spans 11 amino acids. The germline V gene encodes CDR1 SGHRS and CDR2 YFSETQ. The germline V and J ends were trimmed by 1 base and 5 bases, with 4 bases remaining between them. The CDR3 coding sequence is TGCGCCAGCAGCTTGTTAAACGAGCAGTACTTC. It translates to CASSLLNEQYF.

A single count supports this clone. The CDR3 nucleotides read TGTGCCAGCAGCACGACAGTTCCCTATGGCTACACCTTC. This codes for CASSTTVPYGYTF. The J gene is TRBJ1-2, the V gene TRBV12-3 or TRBV12-4; maybe TRBD1 (5 bases). Trimming left V 6 bases short and J 4 bases short, with 12 bases between. The CDR3 extends over 13 amino acids.

This clone was found once. This chain links TRBV27 with TRBJ2-2, with D maybe TRBD1 (6 bases). The CDR3 is made up of 15 amino acids. CDR1 and CDR2 (germline): MNHEY, SMNVEV (reference sequence). V lost 3 bases, J lost 1 base, and 9 bases lay in between. CDR3 sequence reads: CASSFRTVNTGELFF. CDR3 nucleotides: TGTGCCAGCAGTTTCCGGACAGTGAACACCGGGGAGCTGTTTTTT.

V usage is TRBV30 and J usage is TRBJ1-1; D is ambiguous. Trimming pared 0 bases from V and 8 bases from J, leaving 7 bases between. CDR3 size: 11 residues. CDR1 and CDR2 (germline): GTSNPN, SVGIG (reference sequence). The CDR3 here is CAWSVQTEAFF. In DNA, the CDR3 is TGTGCCTGGAGTGTACAGACCGAAGCTTTCTTT.

The chain employs TRBV12-3 or TRBV12-4 and TRBJ2-5; no clear D gene. The length of the CDR3 is 13 residues. V dropped 5 bases and J dropped 0 bases, with 7 bases sitting between them. As DNA, the CDR3 is TGTGCCAGCAGTGGGCACCACCAAGAGACCCAGTACTTC. It yields the protein CASSGHHQETQYF.

The chain has TRBV20-1 and TRBJ1-1; D is possibly TRBD1 (5 bases). This CDR3 is 15 amino acids long. Between the trimmed V and J ends, which lost 3 bases and 8 bases, there was a span of 22 bases. Per germline, CDR1 DFQATT and CDR2 SNEGSKA (reference sequence). CDR3 region: CSASGTAPRGGEAFF. The CDR3 nucleotides read TGCAGTGCTAGTGGGACGGCACCACGTGGAGGGGAAGCTTTCTTT.

The chain uses TRBV5-1 and TRBJ2-3, with D possibly TRBD1 on 6 matching bases. This CDR3 region has 15 residues. Germline lookup yields CDR1 SGHRS and CDR2 YFSETQ. Deletions cut 1 base from V and 1 base from J, with 10 bases between. The CDR3 is CASSLQKGGTDTQYF. CDR3 DNA: TGCGCCAGCAGCTTGCAAAAGGGGGGCACAGATACGCAGTATTTT.

The rearrangement uses TRBV24-1 and TRBJ2-5; 10 nucleotides line up with TRBD1. J gave up 6 bases and V 5 bases, and 5 bases lay outside the gene matches. Germline V gives CDR1 KGHDR, CDR2 SFDVKD. The CDR3 sequence is 14 residues long. Here the CDR3 reads CATSGGGQGKTQYF. The CDR3 DNA reads TGTGCCACCAGTGGCGGGGGACAGGGGAAGACCCAGTACTTC.

This chain joins TRBV10-1 and TRBJ1-5; D remains ambiguous. In germline, CDR1 is WNHNN, CDR2 SYGVQD (reference sequence). This CDR3 comprises 12 residues. Trimming shortened V by 2 bases and J by 5 bases, and 4 bases separated the two germline ends. The CDR3, as DNA: TGCGCCAGCAGTGAGCGAGATCAGCCCCAGCATTTT. Translated: CASSERDQPQHF.

The J gene is TRBJ1-4, the V gene TRBV6-5; possible D gene TRBD1, 5 bases. CDR3 length: 14 residues. Looked up from germline, CDR1 is MNHEY and CDR2 is SVGAGI. Deletions cut 6 bases from V and 0 bases from J, with 8 bases between. The CDR3 sequence: CASRTAPTNEKLFF. The CDR3 coding sequence is TGTGCCAGCAGGACAGCTCCAACTAATGAAAAACTGTTTTTT.

This clone was detected only a few times. This sequence joins TRBV7-3 and TRBJ2-3; D may be TRBD2 (6 bases). The CDR3 contains 15 residues. The germline V and J ends were trimmed by 3 bases and 0 bases, with 10 bases remaining between them. Germline values: CDR1 SGHTA, CDR2 FQGTGA. CDR3: CASSFAGRSTDTQYF. CDR3 bases: TGTGCCAGCAGCTTTGCGGGACGAAGCACAGATACGCAGTATTTT.

This chain connects TRBV5-1 to TRBJ1-5; 9 bases fit TRBD1. V dropped 0 bases and J dropped 3; count of bases not matched to a gene: 4. The CDR3 runs 16 residues. Per germline, CDR1 SGHRS and CDR2 YFSETQ. The CDR3, as DNA: TGCGCCAGCAGCTTGGGCGACAGGGGGAACAATCAGCCCCAGCATTTT. Its protein is CASSLGDRGNNQPQHF.

This clone came up a few times. V and J are TRBV12-3 or TRBV12-4 and TRBJ2-7; TRBD1 might be the D (6 bases). The germline V and J ends were trimmed by 7 bases and 6 bases, with 16 bases remaining between them. The CDR3 has 13 residues. Written as DNA, the CDR3 is TGTGCCAGCACCCTTTGGGGGCGTGGCGAGCAGTACTTC. It translates to CASTLWGRGEQYF.

The V and J genes are TRBV6-2 or TRBV6-3 and TRBJ2-5; 9 nucleotides line up with TRBD2. Germline CDR1 is MNHEY and CDR2 is SVGEGT. Trimming took 5 bases from V and 1 from J; bases not matched to a gene: 2. The CDR3 contains 14 residues. The chain's CDR3 is CASSPGLAQETQYF. The CDR3 DNA follows: TGTGCCAGCAGTCCGGGACTAGCCCAAGAGACCCAGTACTTC.

The chain has TRBV24-1 and TRBJ1-5; possibly TRBD1 for D (5 bases). V lost 6 bases to trimming and J lost 6 bases, with 11 bases between them. The CDR3 consists of 13 residues. CDR1 and CDR2 from the germline V gene are KGHDR and SFDVKD. The CDR3 coding sequence is TGTGCCACCAGTTTCGGGGGGGGTCAGCCCCAGCATTTT. The encoded protein is CATSFGGGQPQHF.

This chain connects TRBV7-9 to TRBJ1-1; 8 bases match TRBD1. The length of the CDR3 is 11 residues. The germline V gene encodes CDR1 SEHNR and CDR2 FQNEAQ (reference sequence). V dropped 4 bases and J dropped 8; count of bases not matched to a gene: 0. CDR3 residues: CASSYRGEAFF. CDR3 nucleotide sequence: TGTGCCAGCAGCTACAGGGGGGAAGCTTTCTTT. Full variable domain (remainder filled in from reference TRBV7-9 and TRBJ1-1): DTGVSQNPRHKITKRGQNVTFRCDPISEHNRLYWYRQTLGQGPEFLTYFQNEAQLEKSRLLSDRFSAERPKGSFSTLEIQRTEQGDSAMYLCASSYRGEAFFGQGTRLTVV.

The chain recombines TRBV15 with TRBJ2-1, with 10 bases fitting TRBD2. CDR1 is LNHNV, CDR2 YYDKDF, per germline (reference sequence). The V segment lost 0 bases and the J segment 8 bases; nucleotides outside the gene matches: 10. This CDR3 spans 17 amino acids. CDR3 DNA: TGTGCCACCAGCAGAGATCCTAGCGGGAGCGTACGAGATGAGCAGTTCTTC. Its protein is CATSRDPSGSVRDEQFF.

The chain links TRBV7-2 to TRBJ2-7; 11 bases align to TRBD1. The CDR3 consists of 16 residues. Germline assignment: CDR1 SGHTA and CDR2 FQGNSA. Trimming cost V 2 bases and J 4 bases; bases outside gene matches: 7. The CDR3 loop reads CASSLTGQGARYEQYF. As DNA, the CDR3 is TGTGCCAGCAGCTTAACAGGACAGGGGGCGAGATACGAGCAGTACTTC.

This rearrangement joins TRBV4-1 to TRBJ1-4, with D possibly matching TRBD1 (6 bases). This CDR3 is built from 15 residues. Trimming removed 1 base at V and 6 bases at J, with 12 bases between. Germline V gene lookup returns CDR1 MGHRA and CDR2 YSYEKL. CDR3 in DNA: TGCGCCAGCAGCCAAGTCACAGGGAAAGATGAAAAACTGTTTTTT. Protein sequence: CASSQVTGKDEKLFF.

The chain joins TRBV7-6 to TRBJ2-1; TRBD2 is a possible D gene (5 bases). This CDR3 is 14 amino acids long. The germline V and J ends were trimmed by 1 base and 6 bases, with 10 bases remaining between them. Germline lookup yields CDR1 SGHVS and CDR2 FNYEAQ. The CDR3 DNA reads as TGTGCCAGCAGCTTAGATCCTAGCCCCAATGAGCAGTTCTTC. Protein: CASSLDPSPNEQFF.

The rearrangement uses TRBV5-4 and TRBJ2-2, with 8 bases lining up with TRBD1. V shed 2 bases and J 2 bases; nucleotides not matched to a gene: 8. The length of the CDR3 is 17 residues. The germline V gene encodes CDR1 SGHNT and CDR2 YYREEE (reference sequence). Written as DNA, the CDR3 is TGTGCCAGCAGCTTAACGGGACAGGTTATTAACACCGGGGAGCTGTTTTTT. Protein sequence: CASSLTGQVINTGELFF.

The CDR3 loop reads CATGDRARGDEQFF. The CDR3, as DNA: TGTGCCACAGGTGACAGGGCCAGGGGGGATGAGCAGTTCTTC. The rearrangement joins TRBV19 to TRBJ2-1, with D perhaps TRBD1 (7 bases). Per germline, CDR1 LNHDA and CDR2 SQIVND (reference sequence). The CDR3 loop spans 14 amino acids. V dropped 10 bases and J dropped 8 bases, with 21 bases sitting between them.